The present entry profiles one T cell receptor (beta chain) with its context. Its cognate antigen is unknown. The data originate from a study of blood T cells in healthy people across ages. Across the whole study: Per every two T cells, about one barcoded beta molecule was captured by template switching. Study-level points and caveats: Calculation of diversity from one million T cells yielded estimates considered to be underestimates. Donors of long life had a larger count of naive CD4+ cells and greater diversity than aged donors.

Donors gave roughly 10 milliliters of peripheral blood apiece. V was clipped by 4 bases and J by 4 bases, with 19 bases between them. From germline, CDR1 is LGHDT and CDR2 YNNKEL (reference sequence). The CDR3 spans 16 residues. A second PCR of roughly 7 to 11 cycles used a sample-barcoded 5' primer and a J-beta primer mix. One entry per CDR3 protein results from TCRdb running MiXCR on the 5' RACE reads. This table has just over 800,000 distinct CDR3 sequences, 60% to 80% appearing once. The rearrangement joins TRBV3-1 to TRBJ1-2; weak D call: TRBD1 (5 bases). This receptor was taken from a man aged 30 to 39 in good health. Sample: blood. CDR3 in amino acids: CASSPFRIRDRYGYTF. As DNA, the CDR3 is TGTGCCAGCAGCCCCTTTAGAATCCGGGACCGCTATGGCTACACCTTC.